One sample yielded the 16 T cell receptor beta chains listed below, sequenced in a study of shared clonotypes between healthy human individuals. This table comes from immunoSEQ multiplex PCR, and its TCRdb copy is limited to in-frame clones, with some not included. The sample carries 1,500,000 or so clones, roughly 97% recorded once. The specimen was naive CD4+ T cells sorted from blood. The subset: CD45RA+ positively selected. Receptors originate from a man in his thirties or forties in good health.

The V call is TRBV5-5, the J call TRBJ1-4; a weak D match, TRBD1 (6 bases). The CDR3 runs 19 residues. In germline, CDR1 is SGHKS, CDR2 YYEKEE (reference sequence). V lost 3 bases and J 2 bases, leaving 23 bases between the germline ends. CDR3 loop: CASSYLPSGGGSTNEKLFF. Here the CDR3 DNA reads TGTGCCAGCAGCTACCTCCCGTCCGGGGGCGGATCGACTAATGAAAAACTGTTTTTT.

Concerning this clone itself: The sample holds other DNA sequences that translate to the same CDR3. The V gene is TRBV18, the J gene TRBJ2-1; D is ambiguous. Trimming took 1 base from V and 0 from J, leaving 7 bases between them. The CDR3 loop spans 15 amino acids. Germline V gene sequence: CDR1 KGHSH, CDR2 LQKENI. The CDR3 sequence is CASSPLSSSYNEQFF. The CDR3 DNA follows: TGTGCCAGCTCACCACTCTCCAGCTCCTACAATGAGCAGTTCTTC.

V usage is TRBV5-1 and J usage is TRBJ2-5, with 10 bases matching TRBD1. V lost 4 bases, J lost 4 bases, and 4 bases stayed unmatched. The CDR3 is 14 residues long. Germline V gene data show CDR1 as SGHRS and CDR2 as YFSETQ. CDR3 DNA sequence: TGCGCCAGCAGCGGGGACAGGGGCCGAGAGACCCAGTACTTC. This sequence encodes CASSGDRGRETQYF.

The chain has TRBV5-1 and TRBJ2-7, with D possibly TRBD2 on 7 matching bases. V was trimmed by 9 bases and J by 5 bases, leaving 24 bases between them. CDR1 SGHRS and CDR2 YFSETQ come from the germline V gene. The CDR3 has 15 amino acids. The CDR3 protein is CATNEGGGAQDEQYF. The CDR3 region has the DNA TGCGCCACGAACGAGGGAGGGGGAGCACAGGACGAGCAGTACTTC.

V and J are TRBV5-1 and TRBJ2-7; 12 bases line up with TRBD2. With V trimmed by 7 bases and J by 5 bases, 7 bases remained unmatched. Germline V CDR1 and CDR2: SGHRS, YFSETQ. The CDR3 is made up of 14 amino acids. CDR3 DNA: TGCGCCAGCCGCAGACTAGCGGGAGCGGACGAGCAGTACTTC. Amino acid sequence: CASRRLAGADEQYF.

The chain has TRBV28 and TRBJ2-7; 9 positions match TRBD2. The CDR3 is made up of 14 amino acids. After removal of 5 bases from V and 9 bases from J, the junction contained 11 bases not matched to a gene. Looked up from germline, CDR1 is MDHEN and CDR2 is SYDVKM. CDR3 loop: CASSRIAGGVGQYF. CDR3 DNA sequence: TGTGCCAGCAGTAGAATTGCGGGGGGGGTAGGGCAGTACTTC.

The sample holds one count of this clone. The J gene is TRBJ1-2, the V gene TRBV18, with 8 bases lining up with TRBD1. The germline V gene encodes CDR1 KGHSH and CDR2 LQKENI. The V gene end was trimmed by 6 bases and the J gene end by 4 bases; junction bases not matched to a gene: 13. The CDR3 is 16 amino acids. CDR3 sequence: CASSRSQGALSYGYTF. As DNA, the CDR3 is TGTGCCAGCTCCCGTTCCCAGGGGGCGCTGAGCTATGGCTACACCTTC.

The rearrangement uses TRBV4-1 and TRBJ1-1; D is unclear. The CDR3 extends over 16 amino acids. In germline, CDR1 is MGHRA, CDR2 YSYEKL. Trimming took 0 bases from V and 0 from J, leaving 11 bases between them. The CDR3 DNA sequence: TGCGCCAGCAGCCAAGAGGCGACATGGATGAACACTGAAGCTTTCTTT. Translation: CASSQEATWMNTEAFF.

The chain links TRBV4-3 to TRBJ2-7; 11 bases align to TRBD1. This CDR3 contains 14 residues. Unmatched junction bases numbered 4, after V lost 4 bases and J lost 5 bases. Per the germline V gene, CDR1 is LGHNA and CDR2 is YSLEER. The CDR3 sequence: CASSRGQGAHEQYF. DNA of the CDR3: TGCGCCAGCAGCCGTGGACAGGGGGCCCACGAGCAGTACTTC.

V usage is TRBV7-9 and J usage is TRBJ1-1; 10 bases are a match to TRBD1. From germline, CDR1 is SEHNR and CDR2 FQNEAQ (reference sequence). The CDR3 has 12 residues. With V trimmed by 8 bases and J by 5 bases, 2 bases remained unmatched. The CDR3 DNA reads TGTGCCAGCGGACAGGGGGGGACTGAAGCTTTCTTT. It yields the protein CASGQGGTEAFF.

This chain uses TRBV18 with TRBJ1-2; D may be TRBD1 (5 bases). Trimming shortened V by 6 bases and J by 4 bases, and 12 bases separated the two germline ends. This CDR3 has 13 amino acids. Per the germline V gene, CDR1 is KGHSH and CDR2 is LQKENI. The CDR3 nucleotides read TGTGCCAGCTCCCCCAGTGGGGCCTATGGCTACACCTTC. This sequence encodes CASSPSGAYGYTF.

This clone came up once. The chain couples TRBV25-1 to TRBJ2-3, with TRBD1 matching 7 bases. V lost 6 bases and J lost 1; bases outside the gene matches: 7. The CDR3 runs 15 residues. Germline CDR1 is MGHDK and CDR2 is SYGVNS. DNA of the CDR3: TGTGCCAGCAGATCTACAGGGGAAGGCACAGATACGCAGTATTTT. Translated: CASRSTGEGTDTQYF.

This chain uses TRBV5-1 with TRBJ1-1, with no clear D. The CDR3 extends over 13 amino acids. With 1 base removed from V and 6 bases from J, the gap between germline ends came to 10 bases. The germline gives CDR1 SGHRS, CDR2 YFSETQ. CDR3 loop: CASSLSLVSEAFF. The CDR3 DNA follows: TGCGCCAGCAGCTTGTCGTTAGTGTCTGAAGCTTTCTTT.

The CDR3 bases are TGTGCCAGCAGTTCACCCCTAGACGAGCAGTACTTC. This encodes CASSSPLDEQYF. The V call is TRBV27, the J call TRBJ2-7, with D unresolved. V lost 4 bases and J 5 bases, leaving 9 bases between the germline ends. Germline loops: CDR1 MNHEY, CDR2 SMNVEV (reference sequence). This CDR3 has 12 residues.

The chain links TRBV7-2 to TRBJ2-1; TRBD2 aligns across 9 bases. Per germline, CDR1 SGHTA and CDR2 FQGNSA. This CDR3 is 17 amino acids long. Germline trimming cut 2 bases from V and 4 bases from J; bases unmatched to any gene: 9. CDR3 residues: CASSLSATSGQYNEQFF. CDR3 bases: TGTGCCAGCAGCTTATCCGCGACTAGCGGACAGTACAATGAGCAGTTCTTC.

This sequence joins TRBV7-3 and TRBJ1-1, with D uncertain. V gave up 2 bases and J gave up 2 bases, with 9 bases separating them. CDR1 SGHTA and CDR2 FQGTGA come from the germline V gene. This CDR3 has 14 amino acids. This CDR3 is CASSLYGPNTEAFF. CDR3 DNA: TGTGCCAGCAGCTTATACGGGCCAAACACTGAAGCTTTCTTT. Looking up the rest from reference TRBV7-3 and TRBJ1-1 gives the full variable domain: GAGVSQTPSNKVTEKGKYVELRCDPISGHTALYWYRQSLGQGPEFLIYFQGTGAADDSGLPNDRFFAVRPEGSVSTLKIQRTERGDSAVYLCASSLYGPNTEAFFGQGTRLTVV.